This TCR beta chain derives from a study of beta chain features in type 1 diabetes. This clone was counted a few times. Reverse transcribing all isolated RNA meant expressed TCRB transcripts were sequenced. Produced via immunoSEQ multiplex PCR; TCRdb's table is partial and in-frame only. The sample records 860,000 or so clones, roughly a sixth being singletons. Per donor, one heparinised blood draw averaged roughly 110 mL. CD4+ cells of the naive, central memory, regulatory and stem cell-like memory types were sorted via CD45RO/CCR7/CD25/CD127/CD95/CD27. The sample consisted of naive CD4+ T cells from blood. This receptor was obtained from a woman younger than 30 in good health.

CDR3 DNA sequence: TGTGCCAGCAACGACGGAGGAAGCACAGATACGCAGTATTTT. Protein: CASNDGGSTDTQYF. The chain employs TRBV7-9 and TRBJ2-3; tentative D call: TRBD2 (5 bases). CDR1 is SEHNR, CDR2 FQNEAQ, per germline (reference sequence). The CDR3 has 14 amino acids. V lost 7 bases to trimming and J lost 0 bases, with 11 bases between them. Together with reference TRBV7-9 and TRBJ2-3, the CDR3 gives the full variable domain: DTGVSQNPRHKITKRGQNVTFRCDPISEHNRLYWYRQTLGQGPEFLTYFQNEAQLEKSRLLSDRFSAERPKGSFSTLEIQRTEQGDSAMYLCASNDGGSTDTQYFGPGTRLTVL.